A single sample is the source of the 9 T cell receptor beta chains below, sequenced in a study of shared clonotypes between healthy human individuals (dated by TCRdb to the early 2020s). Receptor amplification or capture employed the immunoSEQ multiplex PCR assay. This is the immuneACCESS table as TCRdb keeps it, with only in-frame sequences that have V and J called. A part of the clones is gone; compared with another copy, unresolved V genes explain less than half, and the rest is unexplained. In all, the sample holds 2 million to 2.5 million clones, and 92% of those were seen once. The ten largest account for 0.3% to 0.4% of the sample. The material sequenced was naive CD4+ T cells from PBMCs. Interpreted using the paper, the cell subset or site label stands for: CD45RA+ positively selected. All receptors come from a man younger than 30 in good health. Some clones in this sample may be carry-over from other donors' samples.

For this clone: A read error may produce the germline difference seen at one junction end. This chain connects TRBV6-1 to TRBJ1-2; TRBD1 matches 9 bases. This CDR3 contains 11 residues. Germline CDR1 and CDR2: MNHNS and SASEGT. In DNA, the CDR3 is TGTGCCAGCAGTGAGTCCGGGACAGGGCACTTC. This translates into CASSESGTGHF.

The CDR3 protein is CASRTINDYNEQFF. Written as DNA, the CDR3 is TGTGCCAGCAGGACGATAAATGACTACAATGAGCAGTTCTTC. The rearrangement joins TRBV6-6 to TRBJ2-1; unclear D gene. From germline, CDR1 is MNHNY and CDR2 SVGAGI (reference sequence). V was pared by 6 bases and J by 3 bases, with 12 bases between. The CDR3 covers 14 residues.

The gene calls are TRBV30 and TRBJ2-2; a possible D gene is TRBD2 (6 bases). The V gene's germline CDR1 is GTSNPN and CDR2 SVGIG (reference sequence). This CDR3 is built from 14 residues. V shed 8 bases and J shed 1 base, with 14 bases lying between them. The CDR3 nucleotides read TGTGCCCGGAAGGGCGGGATGAACACCGGGGAGCTGTTTTTT. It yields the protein CARKGGMNTGELFF. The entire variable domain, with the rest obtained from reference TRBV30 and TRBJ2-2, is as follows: SQTIHQWPATLVQPVGSPLSLECTVEGTSNPNLYWYRQAAGRGLQLLFYSVGIGQISSEVPQNLSASRPQDRQFILSSKKLLLSDSGFYLCARKGGMNTGELFFGEGSRLTVL.

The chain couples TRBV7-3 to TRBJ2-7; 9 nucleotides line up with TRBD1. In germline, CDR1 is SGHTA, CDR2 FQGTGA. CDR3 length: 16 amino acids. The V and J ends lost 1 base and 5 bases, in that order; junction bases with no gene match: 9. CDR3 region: CASSLRSGTGLNEQYF. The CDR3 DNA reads TGTGCCAGCAGCTTAAGGTCGGGGACAGGGCTCAACGAGCAGTACTTC.

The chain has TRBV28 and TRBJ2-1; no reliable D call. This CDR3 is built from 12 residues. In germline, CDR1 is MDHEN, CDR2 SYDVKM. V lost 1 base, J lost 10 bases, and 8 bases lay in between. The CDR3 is CASSLSATEQFF. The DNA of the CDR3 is TGTGCCAGCAGTTTATCCGCGACAGAGCAGTTCTTC.

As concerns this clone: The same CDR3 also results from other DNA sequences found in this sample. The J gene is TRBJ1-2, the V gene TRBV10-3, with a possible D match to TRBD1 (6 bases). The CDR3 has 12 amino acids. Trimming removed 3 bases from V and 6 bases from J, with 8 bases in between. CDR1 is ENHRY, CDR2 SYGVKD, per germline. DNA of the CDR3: TGTGCCATCAGTGAATCAGGGGATGGCTACACCTTC. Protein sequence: CAISESGDGYTF.

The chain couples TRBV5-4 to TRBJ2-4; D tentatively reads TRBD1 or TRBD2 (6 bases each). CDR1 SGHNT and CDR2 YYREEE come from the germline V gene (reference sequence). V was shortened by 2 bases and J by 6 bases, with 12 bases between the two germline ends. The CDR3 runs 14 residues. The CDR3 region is CASSFPGAGNIQYF. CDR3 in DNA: TGTGCCAGCAGCTTCCCGGGGGCCGGAAACATTCAGTACTTC.

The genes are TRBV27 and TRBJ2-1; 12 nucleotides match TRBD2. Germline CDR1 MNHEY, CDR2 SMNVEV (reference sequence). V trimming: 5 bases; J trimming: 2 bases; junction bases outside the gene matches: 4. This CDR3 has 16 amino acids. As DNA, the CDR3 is TGTGCCAGCAGTCCGTGGACTAGCGGGACCTACAATGAGCAGTTCTTC. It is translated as CASSPWTSGTYNEQFF.

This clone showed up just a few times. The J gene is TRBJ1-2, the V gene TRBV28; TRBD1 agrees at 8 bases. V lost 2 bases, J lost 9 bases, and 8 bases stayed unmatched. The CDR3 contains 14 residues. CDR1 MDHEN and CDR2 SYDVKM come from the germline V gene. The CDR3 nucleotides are TGTGCCAGCAGTTTAGTCCAGGGGGCGTACAGCTACACCTTC. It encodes CASSLVQGAYSYTF.